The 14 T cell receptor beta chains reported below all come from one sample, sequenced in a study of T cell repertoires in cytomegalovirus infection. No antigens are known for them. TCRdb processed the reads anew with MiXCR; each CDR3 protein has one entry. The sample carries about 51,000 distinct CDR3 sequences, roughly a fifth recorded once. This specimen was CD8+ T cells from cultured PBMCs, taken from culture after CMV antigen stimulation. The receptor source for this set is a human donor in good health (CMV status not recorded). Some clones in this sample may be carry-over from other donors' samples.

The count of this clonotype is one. The CDR3 spells CASRTGLNEQFF. The DNA for the CDR3 is TGTGCCAGCCGCACAGGGCTCAATGAGCAGTTCTTC. This rearrangement joins TRBV27 to TRBJ2-1; D perhaps matches TRBD1 (6 bases). V was pared by 8 bases and J by 6 bases, with 11 bases between. The CDR3 covers 12 residues. In germline, CDR1 is MNHEY, CDR2 SMNVEV (reference sequence).

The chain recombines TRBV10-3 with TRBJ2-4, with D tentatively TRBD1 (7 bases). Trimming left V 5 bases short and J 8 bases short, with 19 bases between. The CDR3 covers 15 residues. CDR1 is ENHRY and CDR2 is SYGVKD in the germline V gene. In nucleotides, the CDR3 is TGTGCCATCAGTATGACGACAGGGACTGCGGACATTCAGTACTTC. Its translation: CAISMTTGTADIQYF.

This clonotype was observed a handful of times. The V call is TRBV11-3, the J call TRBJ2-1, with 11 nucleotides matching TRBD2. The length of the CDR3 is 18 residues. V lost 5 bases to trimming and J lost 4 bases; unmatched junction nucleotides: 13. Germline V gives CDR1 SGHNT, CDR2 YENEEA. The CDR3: CASSKSPRLAGIYNEQFF. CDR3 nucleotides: TGTGCCAGCAGCAAATCCCCTAGACTAGCGGGGATTTACAATGAGCAGTTCTTC.

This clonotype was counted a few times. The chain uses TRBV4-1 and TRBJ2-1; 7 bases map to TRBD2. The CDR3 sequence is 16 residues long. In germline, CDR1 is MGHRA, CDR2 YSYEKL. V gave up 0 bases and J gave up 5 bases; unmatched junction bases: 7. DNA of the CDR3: TGCGCCAGCAGCCAAGATGCGGGAGTCGGAAACAATGAGCAGTTCTTC. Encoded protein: CASSQDAGVGNNEQFF.

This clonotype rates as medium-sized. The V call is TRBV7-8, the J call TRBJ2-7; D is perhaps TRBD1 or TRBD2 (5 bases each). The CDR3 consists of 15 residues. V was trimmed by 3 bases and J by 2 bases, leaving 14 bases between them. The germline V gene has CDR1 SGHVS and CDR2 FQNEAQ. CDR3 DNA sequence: TGTGCCAGCAGCTTCAAGGGGCAGGAGGCCTACGAGCAGTACTTC. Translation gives CASSFKGQEAYEQYF.

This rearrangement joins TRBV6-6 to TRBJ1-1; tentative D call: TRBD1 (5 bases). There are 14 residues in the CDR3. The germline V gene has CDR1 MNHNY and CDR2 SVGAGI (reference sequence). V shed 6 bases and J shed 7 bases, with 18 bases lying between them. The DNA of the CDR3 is TGTGCCAGCAGCCCCTCCGGGGGTAATATTGAAGCTTTCTTT. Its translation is CASSPSGGNIEAFF.

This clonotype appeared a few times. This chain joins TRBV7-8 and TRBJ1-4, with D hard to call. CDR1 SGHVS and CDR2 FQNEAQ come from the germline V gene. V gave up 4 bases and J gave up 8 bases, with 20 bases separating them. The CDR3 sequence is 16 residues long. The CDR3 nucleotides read TGTGCCAGCAGCTCGGCCCCGTCCGGTAGTTGGGAAAAACTGTTTTTT. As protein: CASSSAPSGSWEKLFF.

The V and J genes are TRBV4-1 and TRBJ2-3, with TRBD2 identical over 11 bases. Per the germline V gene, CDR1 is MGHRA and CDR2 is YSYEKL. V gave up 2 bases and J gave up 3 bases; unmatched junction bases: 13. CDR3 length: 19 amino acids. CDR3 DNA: TGCGCCAGCAGCCAACTTACTAGCGGGAGTCCAAGGCGGACAGATACGCAGTATTTT. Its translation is CASSQLTSGSPRRTDTQYF.

The CDR3 loop reads CASSIVGWENTEAFF. The DNA of the CDR3 is TGTGCCAGTAGTATAGTTGGGTGGGAGAACACTGAAGCTTTCTTT. J is TRBJ1-1 and V is TRBV19; no clear D. This CDR3 comprises 15 residues. Germline-derived CDR1 and CDR2 are LNHDA and SQIVND (reference sequence). Deletions cut 1 base from V and 1 base from J, with 10 bases between.

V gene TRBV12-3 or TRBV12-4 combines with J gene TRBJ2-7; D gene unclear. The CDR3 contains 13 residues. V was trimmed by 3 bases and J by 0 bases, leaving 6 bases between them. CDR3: CASSFGSSYEQYF. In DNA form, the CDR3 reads TGTGCCAGCAGTTTTGGAAGCTCCTACGAGCAGTACTTC.

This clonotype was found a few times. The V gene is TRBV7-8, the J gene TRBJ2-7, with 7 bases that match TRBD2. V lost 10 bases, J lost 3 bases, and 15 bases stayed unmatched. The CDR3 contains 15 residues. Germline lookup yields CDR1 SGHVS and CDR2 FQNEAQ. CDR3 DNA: TGTGCCACCACTCTCCTGGGGGGGGATGTCTACGAGCAGTACTTC. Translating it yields CATTLLGGDVYEQYF.

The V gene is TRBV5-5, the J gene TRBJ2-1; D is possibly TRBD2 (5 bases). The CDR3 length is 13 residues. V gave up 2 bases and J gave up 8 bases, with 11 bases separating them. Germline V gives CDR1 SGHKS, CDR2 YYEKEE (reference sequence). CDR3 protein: CASSLFLAHEQFF. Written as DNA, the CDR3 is TGTGCCAGCAGCTTATTCCTAGCCCATGAGCAGTTCTTC. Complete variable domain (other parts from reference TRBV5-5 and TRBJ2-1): DAGVTQSPTHLIKTRGQQVTLRCSPISGHKSVSWYQQVLGQGPQFIFQYYEKEERGRGNFPDRFSARQFPNYSSELNVNALLLGDSALYLCASSLFLAHEQFFGPGTRLTVL.

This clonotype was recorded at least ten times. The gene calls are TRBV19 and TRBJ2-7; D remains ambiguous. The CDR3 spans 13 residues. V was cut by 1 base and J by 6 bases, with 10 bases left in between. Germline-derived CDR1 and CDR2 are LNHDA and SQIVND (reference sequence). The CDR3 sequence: CASSIGGSGEQYF. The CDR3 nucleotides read TGTGCCAGTAGTATAGGGGGATCCGGCGAGCAGTACTTC.

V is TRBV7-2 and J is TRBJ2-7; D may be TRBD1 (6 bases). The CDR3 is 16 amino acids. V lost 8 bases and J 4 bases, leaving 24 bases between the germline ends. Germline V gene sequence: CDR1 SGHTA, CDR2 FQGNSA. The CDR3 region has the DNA TGTGCCAGCTCCCTAGGGGGTTTAGGGCCCGTTTACGAGCAGTACTTC. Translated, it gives CASSLGGLGPVYEQYF.